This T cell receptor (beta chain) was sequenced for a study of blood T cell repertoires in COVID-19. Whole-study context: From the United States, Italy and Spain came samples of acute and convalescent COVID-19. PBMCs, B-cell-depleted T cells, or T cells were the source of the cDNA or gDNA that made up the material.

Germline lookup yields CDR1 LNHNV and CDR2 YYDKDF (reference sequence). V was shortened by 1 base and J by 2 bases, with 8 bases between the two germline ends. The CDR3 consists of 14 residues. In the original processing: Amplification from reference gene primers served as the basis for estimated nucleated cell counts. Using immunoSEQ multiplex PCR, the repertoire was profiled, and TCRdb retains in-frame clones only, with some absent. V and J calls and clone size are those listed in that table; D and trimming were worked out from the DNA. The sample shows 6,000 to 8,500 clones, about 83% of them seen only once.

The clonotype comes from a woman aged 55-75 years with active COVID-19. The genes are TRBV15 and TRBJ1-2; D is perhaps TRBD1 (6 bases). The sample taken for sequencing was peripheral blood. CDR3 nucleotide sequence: TGTGCCACCAGCAGAGGTGGACAGAACTATGGCTACACCTTC. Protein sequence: CATSRGGQNYGYTF.